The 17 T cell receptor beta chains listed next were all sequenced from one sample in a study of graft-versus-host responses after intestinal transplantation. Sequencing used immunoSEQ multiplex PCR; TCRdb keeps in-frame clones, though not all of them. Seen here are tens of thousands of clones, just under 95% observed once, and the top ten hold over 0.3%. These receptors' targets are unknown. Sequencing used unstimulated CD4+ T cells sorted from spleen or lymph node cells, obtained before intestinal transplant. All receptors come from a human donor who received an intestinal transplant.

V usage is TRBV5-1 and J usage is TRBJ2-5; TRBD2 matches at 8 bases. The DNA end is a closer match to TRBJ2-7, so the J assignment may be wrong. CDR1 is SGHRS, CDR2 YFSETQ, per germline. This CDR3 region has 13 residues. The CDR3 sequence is CASSSGGGDEQYF. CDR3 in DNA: TGCGCCAGCAGCTCGGGGGGGGGCGACGAGCAGTACTTC.

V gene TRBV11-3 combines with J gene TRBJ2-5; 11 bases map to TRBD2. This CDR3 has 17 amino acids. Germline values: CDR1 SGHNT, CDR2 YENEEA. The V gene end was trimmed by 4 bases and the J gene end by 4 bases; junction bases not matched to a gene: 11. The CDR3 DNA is TGTGCCAGCAGCTCGGGGACTAGCGGCCCCAGGGGAGAGACCCAGTACTTC. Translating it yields CASSSGTSGPRGETQYF. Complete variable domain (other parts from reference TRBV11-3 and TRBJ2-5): EAGVVQSPRYKIIEKKQPVAFWCNPISGHNTLYWYLQNLGQGPELLIRYENEEAVDDSQLPKDRFSAERLKGVDSTLKIQPAELGDSAVYLCASSSGTSGPRGETQYFGPGTRLLVL.

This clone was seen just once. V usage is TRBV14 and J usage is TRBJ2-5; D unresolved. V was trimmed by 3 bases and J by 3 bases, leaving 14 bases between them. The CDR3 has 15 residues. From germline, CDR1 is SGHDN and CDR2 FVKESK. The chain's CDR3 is CASSQSRTLKETQYF. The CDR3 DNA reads TGTGCCAGCAGCCAGTCTCGAACCCTCAAAGAGACCCAGTACTTC.

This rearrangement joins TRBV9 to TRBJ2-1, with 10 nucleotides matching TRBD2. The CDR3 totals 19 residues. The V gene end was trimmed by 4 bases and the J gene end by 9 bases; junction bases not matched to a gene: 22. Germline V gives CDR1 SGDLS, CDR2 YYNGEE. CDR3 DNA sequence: TGTGCCAGCAGCCGCGACCCGGGAGGGCTAGCGGGAGATAGAGGTGAGCAGTTCTTC. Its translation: CASSRDPGGLAGDRGEQFF.

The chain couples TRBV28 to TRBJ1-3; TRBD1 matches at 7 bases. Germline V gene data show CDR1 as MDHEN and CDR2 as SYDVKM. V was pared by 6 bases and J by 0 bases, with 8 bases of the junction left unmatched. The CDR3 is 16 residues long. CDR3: CASRDRDLISGNTIYF. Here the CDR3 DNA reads TGTGCCAGCAGAGACAGGGATCTTATCTCTGGAAACACCATATATTTT.

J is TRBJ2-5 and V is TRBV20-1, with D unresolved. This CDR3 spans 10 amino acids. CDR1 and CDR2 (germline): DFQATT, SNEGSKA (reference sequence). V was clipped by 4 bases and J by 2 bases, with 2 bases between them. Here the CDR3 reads CSATQETQYF. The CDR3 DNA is TGCAGTGCTACACAAGAGACCCAGTACTTC.

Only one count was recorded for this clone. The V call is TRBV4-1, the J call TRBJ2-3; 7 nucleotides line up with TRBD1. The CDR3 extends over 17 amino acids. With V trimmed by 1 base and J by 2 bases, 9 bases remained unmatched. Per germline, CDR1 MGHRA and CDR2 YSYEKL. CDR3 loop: CASSQGLRDRITDTQYF. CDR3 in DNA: TGCGCCAGCAGCCAAGGGCTCCGGGACAGAATCACAGATACGCAGTATTTT.

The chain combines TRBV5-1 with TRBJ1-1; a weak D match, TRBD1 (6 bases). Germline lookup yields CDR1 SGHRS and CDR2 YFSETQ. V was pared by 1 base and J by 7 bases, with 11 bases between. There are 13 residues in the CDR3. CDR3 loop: CASSLSGRGEAFF. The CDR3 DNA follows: TGCGCCAGCAGCTTGTCGGGCAGGGGTGAAGCTTTCTTT. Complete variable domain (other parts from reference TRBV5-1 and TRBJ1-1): KAGVTQTPRYLIKTRGQQVTLSCSPISGHRSVSWYQQTPGQGLQFLFEYFSETQRNKGNFPGRFSGRQFSNSRSEMNVSTLELGDSALYLCASSLSGRGEAFFGQGTRLTVV.

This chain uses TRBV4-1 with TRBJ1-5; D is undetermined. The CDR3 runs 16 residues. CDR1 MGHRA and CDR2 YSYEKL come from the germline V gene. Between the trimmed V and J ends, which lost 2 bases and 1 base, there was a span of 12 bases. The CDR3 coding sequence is TGCGCCAGCAGCCAATCGATACTATACAGCAATCAGCCCCAGCATTTT. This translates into CASSQSILYSNQPQHF.

The CDR3 DNA reads as TGTGCCAGTAGTATGACAGGAAGCAATCAGCCCCAGCATTTT. Protein: CASSMTGSNQPQHF. This chain uses TRBV19 with TRBJ1-5, with D possibly being TRBD1 (6 bases). The CDR3 extends over 14 amino acids. In germline, CDR1 is LNHDA, CDR2 SQIVND (reference sequence). V was cut by 3 bases and J by 1 base, with 7 bases left in between.

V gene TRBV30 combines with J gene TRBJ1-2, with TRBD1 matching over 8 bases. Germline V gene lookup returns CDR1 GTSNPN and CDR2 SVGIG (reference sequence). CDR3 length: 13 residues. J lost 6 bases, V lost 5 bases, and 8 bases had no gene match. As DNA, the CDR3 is TGTGCCTGGGGACAGGGAGGTGGCGATGGCTACACCTTC. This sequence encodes CAWGQGGGDGYTF.

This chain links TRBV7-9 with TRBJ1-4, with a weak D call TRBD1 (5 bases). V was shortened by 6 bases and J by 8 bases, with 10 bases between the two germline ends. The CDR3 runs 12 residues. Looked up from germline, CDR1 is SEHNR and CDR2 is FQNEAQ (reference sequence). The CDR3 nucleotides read TGTGCCAGCAGGGGGCAGGGAGAAAAACTGTTTTTT. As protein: CASRGQGEKLFF.

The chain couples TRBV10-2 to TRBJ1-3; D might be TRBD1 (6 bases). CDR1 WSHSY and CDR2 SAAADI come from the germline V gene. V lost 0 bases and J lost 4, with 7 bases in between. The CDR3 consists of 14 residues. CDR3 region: CASSESTGGNTIYF. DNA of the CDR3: TGCGCCAGCAGTGAGTCAACAGGGGGAAACACCATATATTTT.

CDR3 sequence: CASSLAREYTGELFF. The DNA for the CDR3 is TGTGCCAGCAGCTTGGCCCGGGAGTACACCGGGGAGCTGTTTTTT. The chain recombines TRBV11-2 with TRBJ2-2; possibly TRBD2 for D (6 bases). Germline CDR1 and CDR2: SGHAT and FQNNGV. CDR3 length: 15 amino acids. V lost 3 bases, J lost 3 bases, and 11 bases lay in between.

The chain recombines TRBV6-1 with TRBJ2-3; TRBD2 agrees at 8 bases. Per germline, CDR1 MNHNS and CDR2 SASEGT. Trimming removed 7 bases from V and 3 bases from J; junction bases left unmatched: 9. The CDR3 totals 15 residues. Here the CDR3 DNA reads TGTGCCAGCACCCTAGCGGGTAGGGGAACAGATACGCAGTATTTT. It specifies CASTLAGRGTDTQYF.

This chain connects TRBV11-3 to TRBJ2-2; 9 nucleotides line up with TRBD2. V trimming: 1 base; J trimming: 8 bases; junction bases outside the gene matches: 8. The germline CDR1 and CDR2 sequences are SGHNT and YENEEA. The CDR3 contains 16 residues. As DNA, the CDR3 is TGTGCCAGCAGCTTAGCGTTAAGTAGCGGGAGAGGGGAGCTGTTTTTT. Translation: CASSLALSSGRGELFF.

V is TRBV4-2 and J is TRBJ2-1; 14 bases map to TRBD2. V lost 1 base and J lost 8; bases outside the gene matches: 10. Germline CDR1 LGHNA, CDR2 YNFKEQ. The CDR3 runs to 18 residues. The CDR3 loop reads CASSQVKAGTSGRHEQFF. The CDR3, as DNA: TGTGCCAGCAGCCAAGTCAAAGCCGGGACTAGCGGGAGACATGAGCAGTTCTTC.